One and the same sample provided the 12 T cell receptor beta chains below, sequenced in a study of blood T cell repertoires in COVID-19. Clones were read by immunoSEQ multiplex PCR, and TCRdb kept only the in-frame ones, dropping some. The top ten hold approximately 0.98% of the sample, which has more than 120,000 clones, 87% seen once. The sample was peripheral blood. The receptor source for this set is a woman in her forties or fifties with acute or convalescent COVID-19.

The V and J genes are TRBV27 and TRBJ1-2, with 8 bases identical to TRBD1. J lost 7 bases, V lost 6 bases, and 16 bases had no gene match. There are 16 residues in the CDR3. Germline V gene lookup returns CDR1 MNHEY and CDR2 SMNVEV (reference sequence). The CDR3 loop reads CASSQRGDQGAGGYTF. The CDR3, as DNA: TGTGCCAGCAGCCAAAGGGGTGATCAGGGGGCCGGTGGCTACACCTTC.

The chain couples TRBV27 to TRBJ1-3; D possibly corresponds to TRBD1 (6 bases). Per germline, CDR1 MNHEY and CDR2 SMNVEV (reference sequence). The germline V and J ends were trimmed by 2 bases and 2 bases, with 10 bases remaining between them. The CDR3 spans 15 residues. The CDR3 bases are TGTGCCAGCAGTTTAGGGGGGGCTCCTGGAAACACCATATATTTT. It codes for CASSLGGAPGNTIYF.

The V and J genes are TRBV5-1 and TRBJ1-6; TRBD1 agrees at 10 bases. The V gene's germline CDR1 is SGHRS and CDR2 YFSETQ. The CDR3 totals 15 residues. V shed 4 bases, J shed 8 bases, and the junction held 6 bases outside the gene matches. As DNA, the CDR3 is TGCGCCAGCAGCCTAGGACAGGGGGTTTATTCACCCCTCCACTTT. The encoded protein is CASSLGQGVYSPLHF.

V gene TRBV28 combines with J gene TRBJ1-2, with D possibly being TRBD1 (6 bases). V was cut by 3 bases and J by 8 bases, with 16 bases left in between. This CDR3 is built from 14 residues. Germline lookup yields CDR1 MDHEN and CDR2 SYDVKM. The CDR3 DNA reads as TGTGCCAGCAGTTTTCGGACAGCCTTTCAAGGCTACACCTTC. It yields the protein CASSFRTAFQGYTF.

The CDR3 here is CSASKSGGGTDTQYF. DNA of the CDR3: TGCAGTGCTAGTAAGAGCGGGGGGGGCACAGATACGCAGTATTTT. The chain uses TRBV20-1 and TRBJ2-3; 10 bases fit TRBD2. The CDR3 sequence is 15 residues long. Germline CDR1 and CDR2: DFQATT and SNEGSKA (reference sequence). V was clipped by 3 bases and J by 1 base; unmatched bases: 4.

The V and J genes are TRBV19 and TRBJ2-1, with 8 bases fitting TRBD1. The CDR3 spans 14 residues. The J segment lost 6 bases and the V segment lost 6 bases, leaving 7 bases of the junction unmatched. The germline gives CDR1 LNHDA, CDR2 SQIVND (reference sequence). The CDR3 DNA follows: TGTGCCAGTAGGGGACAGGCGGCTGGCAATGAGCAGTTCTTC. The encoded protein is CASRGQAAGNEQFF.

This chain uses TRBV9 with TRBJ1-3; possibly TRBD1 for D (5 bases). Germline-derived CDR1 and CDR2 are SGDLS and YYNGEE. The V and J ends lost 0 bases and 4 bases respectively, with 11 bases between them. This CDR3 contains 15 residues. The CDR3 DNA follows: TGTGCCAGCAGCGTAGCGGCGGGACCCGGAAACACCATATATTTT. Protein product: CASSVAAGPGNTIYF.

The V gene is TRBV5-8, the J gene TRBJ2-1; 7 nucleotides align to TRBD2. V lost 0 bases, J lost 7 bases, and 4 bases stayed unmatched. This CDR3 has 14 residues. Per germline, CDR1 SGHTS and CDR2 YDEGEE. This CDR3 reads CASSLELATNEQFF. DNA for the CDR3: TGTGCCAGCAGCTTGGAACTAGCGACAAATGAGCAGTTCTTC.

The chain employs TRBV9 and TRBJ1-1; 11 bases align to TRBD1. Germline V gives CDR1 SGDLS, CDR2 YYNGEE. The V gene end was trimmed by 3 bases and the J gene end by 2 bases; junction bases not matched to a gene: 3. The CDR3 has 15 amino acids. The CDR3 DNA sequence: TGTGCCAGCAGCGGGGGGACAGGGGGTAACACTGAAGCTTTCTTT. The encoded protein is CASSGGTGGNTEAFF.

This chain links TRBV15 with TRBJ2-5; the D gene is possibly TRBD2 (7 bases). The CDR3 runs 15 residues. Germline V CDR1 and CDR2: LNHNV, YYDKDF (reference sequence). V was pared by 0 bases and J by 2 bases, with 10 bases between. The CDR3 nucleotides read TGTGCCACCAGCAGAGAGCGGGGGCCTCAAGAGACCCAGTACTTC. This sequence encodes CATSRERGPQETQYF.

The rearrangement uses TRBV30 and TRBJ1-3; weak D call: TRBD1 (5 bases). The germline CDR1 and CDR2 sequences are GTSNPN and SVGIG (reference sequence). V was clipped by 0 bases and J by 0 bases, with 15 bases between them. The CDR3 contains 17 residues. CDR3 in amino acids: CAWSVSAGPSSGNTIYF. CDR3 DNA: TGTGCCTGGAGTGTATCGGCAGGGCCAAGCTCTGGAAACACCATATATTTT.

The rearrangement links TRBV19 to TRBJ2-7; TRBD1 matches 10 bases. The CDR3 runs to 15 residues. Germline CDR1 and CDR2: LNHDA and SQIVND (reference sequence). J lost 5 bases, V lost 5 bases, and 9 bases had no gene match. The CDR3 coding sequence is TGTGCCAGTAGTTACCGACAGGGGGCCAGGGACGAGCAGTACTTC. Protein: CASSYRQGARDEQYF. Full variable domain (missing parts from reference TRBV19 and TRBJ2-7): DGGITQSPKYLFRKEGQNVTLSCEQNLNHDAMYWYRQDPGQGLRLIYYSQIVNDFQKGDIAEGYSVSREKKESFPLTVTSAQKNPTAFYLCASSYRQGARDEQYFGPGTRLTVT.